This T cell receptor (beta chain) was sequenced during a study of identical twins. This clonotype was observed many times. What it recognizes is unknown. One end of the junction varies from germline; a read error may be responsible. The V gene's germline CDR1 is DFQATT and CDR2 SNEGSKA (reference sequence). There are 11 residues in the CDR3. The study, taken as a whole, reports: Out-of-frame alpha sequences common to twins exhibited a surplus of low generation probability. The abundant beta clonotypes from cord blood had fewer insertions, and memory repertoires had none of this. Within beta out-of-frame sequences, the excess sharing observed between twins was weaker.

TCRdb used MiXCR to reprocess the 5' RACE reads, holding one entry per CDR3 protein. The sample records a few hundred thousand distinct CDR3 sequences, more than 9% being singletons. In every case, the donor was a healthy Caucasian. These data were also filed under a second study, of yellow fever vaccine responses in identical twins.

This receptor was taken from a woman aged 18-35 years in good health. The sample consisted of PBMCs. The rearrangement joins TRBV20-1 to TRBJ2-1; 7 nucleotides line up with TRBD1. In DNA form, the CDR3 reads TGCAGTGCCAGAGGGGGCTATGAGCAGTTCTTC. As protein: CSARGGYEQFF.